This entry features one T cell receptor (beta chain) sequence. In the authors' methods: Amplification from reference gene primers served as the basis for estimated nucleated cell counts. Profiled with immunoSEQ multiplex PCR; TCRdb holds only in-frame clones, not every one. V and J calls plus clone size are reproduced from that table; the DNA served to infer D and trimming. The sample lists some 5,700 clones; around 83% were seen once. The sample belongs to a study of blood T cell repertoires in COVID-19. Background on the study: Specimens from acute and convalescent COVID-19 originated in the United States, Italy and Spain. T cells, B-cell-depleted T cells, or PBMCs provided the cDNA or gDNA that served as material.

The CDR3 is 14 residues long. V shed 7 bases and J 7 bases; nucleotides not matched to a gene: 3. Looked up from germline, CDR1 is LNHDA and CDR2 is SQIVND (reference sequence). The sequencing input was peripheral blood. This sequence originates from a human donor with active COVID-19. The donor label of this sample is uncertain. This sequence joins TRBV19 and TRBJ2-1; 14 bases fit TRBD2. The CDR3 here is CASMGTSGSNEQFF. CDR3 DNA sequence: TGTGCCAGTATGGGGACTAGCGGGAGTAATGAGCAGTTCTTC.